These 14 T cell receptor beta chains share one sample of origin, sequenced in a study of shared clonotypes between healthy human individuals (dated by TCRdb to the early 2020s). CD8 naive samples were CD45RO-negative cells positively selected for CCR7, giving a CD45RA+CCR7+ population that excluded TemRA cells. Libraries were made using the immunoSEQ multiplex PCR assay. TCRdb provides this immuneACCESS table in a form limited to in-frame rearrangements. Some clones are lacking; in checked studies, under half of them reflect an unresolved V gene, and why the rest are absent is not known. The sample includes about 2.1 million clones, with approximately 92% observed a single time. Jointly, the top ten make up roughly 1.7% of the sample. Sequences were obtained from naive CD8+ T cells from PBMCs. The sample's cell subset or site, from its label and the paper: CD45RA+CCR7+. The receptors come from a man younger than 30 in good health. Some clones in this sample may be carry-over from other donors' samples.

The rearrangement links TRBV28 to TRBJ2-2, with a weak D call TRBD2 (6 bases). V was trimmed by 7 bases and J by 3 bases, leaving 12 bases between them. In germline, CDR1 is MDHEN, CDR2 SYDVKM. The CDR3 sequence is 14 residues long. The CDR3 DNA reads TGTGCCAGCACTCGGGGCGGGGACACCGGGGAGCTGTTTTTT. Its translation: CASTRGGDTGELFF. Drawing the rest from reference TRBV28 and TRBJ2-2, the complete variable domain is DVKVTQSSRYLVKRTGEKVFLECVQDMDHENMFWYRQDPGLGLRLIYFSYDVKMKEKGDIPEGYSVSREKKERFSLILESASTNQTSMYLCASTRGGDTGELFFGEGSRLTVL.

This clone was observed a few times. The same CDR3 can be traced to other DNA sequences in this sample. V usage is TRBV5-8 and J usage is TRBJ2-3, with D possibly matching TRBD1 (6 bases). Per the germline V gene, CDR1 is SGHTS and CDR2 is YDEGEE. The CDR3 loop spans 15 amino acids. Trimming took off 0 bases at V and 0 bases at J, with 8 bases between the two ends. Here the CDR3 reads CASSLGTASTDTQYF. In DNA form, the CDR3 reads TGTGCCAGCAGCTTGGGGACAGCTAGCACAGATACGCAGTATTTT.

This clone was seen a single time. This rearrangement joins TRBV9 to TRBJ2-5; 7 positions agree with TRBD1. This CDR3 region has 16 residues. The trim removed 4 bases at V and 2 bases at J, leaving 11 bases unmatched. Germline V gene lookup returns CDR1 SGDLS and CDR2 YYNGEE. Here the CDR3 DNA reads TGTGCCAGCAGCAACGGACAGGCTCGACCTCAAGAGACCCAGTACTTC. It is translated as CASSNGQARPQETQYF.

The CDR3 loop is CASSLDRDHEQYF. The CDR3 coding sequence is TGTGCCAGCAGCTTAGACAGGGACCACGAGCAGTACTTC. The chain joins TRBV7-9 to TRBJ2-7; D may be TRBD1 (6 bases). From germline, CDR1 is SEHNR and CDR2 FQNEAQ (reference sequence). The CDR3 runs to 13 residues. Trimming pared 1 base from V and 5 bases from J, leaving 9 bases between.

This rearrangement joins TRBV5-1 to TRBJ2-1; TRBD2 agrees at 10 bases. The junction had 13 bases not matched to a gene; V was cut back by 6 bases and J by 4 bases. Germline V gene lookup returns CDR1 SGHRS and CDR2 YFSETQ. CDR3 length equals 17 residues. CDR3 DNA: TGCGCCAGCAATCCGGCCCCAGCGGGAGGGGAGTACAATGAGCAGTTCTTC. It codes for CASNPAPAGGEYNEQFF.

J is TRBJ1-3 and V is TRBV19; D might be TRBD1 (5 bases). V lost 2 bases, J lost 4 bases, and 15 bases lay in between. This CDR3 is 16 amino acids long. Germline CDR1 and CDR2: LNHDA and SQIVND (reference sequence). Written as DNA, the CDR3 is TGTGCCAGTAGTATATTCGGGGCGGCAGACGGAAACACCATATATTTT. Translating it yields CASSIFGAADGNTIYF. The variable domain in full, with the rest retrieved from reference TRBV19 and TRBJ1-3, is DGGITQSPKYLFRKEGQNVTLSCEQNLNHDAMYWYRQDPGQGLRLIYYSQIVNDFQKGDIAEGYSVSREKKESFPLTVTSAQKNPTAFYLCASSIFGAADGNTIYFGEGSWLTVV.

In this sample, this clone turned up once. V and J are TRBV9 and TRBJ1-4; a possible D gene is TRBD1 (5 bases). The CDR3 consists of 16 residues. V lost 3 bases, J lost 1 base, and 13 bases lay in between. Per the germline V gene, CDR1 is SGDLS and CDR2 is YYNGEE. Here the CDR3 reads CASSEGTRGTNEKLFF. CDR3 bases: TGTGCCAGCAGCGAGGGGACGCGGGGAACTAATGAAAAACTGTTTTTT.

The chain's CDR3 is CASSQPGWRDTTYEQYF. The CDR3 nucleotides read TGTGCCAGCAGCCAACCAGGATGGCGGGACACAACCTACGAGCAGTACTTC. The chain carries TRBV7-2 and TRBJ2-7; the D call may be TRBD1 or TRBD2 (6 bases each). Trimming removed 5 bases from V and 2 bases from J, with 22 bases in between. Germline loops: CDR1 SGHTA, CDR2 FQGNSA. The CDR3 is made up of 17 amino acids. Drawing the rest from reference TRBV7-2 and TRBJ2-7, the complete variable domain is GAGVSQSPSNKVTEKGKDVELRCDPISGHTALYWYRQSLGQGLEFLIYFQGNSAPDKSGLPSDRFSAERTGGSVSTLTIQRTQQEDSAVYLCASSQPGWRDTTYEQYFGPGTRLTVT.

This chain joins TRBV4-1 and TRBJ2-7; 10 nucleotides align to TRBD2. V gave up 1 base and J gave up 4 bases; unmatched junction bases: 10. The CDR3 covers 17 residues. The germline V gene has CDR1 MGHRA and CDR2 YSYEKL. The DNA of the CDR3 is TGCGCCAGCAGCCAAGGCCCCTCGGGACTAGCGTATTACGAGCAGTACTTC. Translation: CASSQGPSGLAYYEQYF.

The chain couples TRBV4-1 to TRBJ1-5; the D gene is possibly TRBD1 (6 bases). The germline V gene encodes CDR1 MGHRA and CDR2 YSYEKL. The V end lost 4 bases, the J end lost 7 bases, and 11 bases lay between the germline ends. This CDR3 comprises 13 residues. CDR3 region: CASSPERGQPQHF. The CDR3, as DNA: TGCGCCAGCAGCCCGGAGAGGGGGCAGCCCCAGCATTTT.

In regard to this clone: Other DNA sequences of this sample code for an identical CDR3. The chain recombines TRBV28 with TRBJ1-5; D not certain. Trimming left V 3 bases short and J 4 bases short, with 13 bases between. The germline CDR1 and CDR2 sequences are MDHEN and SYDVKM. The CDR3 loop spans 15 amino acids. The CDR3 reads CASSLVGAGNQPQHF. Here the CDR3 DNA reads TGTGCCAGCAGTTTGGTGGGAGCTGGAAATCAGCCCCAGCATTTT.

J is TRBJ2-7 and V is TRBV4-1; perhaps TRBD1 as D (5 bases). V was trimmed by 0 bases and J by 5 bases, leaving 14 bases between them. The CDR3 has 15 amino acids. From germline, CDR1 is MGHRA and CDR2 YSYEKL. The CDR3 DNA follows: TGCGCCAGCAGCCAAGAATGGGGCATACGCAACGAGCAGTACTTC. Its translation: CASSQEWGIRNEQYF.

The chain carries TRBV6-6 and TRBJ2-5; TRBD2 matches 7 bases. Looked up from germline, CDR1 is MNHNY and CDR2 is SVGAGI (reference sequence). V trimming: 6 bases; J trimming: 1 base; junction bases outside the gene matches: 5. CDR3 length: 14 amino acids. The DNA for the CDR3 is TGTGCCAGCAGCCTACTAGCGAGCCAAGAGACCCAGTACTTC. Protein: CASSLLASQETQYF.

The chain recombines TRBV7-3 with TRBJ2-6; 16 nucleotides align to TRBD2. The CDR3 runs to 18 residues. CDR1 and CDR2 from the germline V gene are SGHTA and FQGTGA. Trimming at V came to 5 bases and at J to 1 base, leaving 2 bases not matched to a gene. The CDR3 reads CASSEGLAGGSGANVLTF. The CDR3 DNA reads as TGTGCCAGCAGCGAGGGACTAGCGGGAGGGTCTGGGGCCAACGTCCTGACTTTC.